These 21 T cell receptor beta chains share one sample of origin, sequenced in a study of cytomegalovirus exposure and HLA in healthy donors. The PCR made use of 60 Vbeta and 13 Jbeta primers. Sequencing was performed with immunoSEQ multiplex PCR; in TCRdb, only in-frame clones are kept and a portion is missing. The table has tens of thousands of clones, around 72% seen once; the top ten hold 51%. The material sequenced was PBMCs. These receptors were obtained from a man aged 50 to 59 in good health and CMV-seropositive.

The chain is built from TRBV4-1 and TRBJ2-1, with 9 bases identical to TRBD2. Trimming at V came to 1 base and at J to 8 bases, leaving 3 bases not matched to a gene. The length of the CDR3 is 14 residues. The germline CDR1 and CDR2 sequences are MGHRA and YSYEKL. CDR3 loop: CASSQAAGGHEQFF. The CDR3, as DNA: TGCGCCAGCAGCCAAGCGGCGGGGGGGCATGAGCAGTTCTTC.

This clone was observed many times. A junction boundary mismatches the germline segment, possibly from a read error. This rearrangement joins TRBV9 to TRBJ2-7, with D perhaps matching TRBD1 (6 bases). Germline assignment: CDR1 SGDLS and CDR2 YYNGEE. This CDR3 contains 15 residues. Written as DNA, the CDR3 is TGTTCCAGCAGCTCCCAGGGGCCCAGCTCCTACGAGCAGTGCTTC. It codes for CSSSSQGPSSYEQCF.

V and J are TRBV5-4 and TRBJ2-3; TRBD2 aligns across 10 bases. The germline gives CDR1 SGHNT, CDR2 YYREEE (reference sequence). The CDR3 length is 16 residues. Trimming removed 3 bases from V and 2 bases from J; junction bases left unmatched: 6. CDR3 region: CASSSSLAGTTDTQYF. CDR3 DNA sequence: TGTGCCAGCAGCTCTTCACTAGCGGGGACCACAGATACGCAGTATTTT.

The chain combines TRBV6-6 with TRBJ1-1, with D possibly being TRBD1 (5 bases). Germline loops: CDR1 MNHNY, CDR2 SVGAGI (reference sequence). V lost 5 bases to trimming and J lost 4 bases, with 14 bases between them. The CDR3 length is 14 residues. This chain's CDR3 is CASSTFAGFTEAFF. CDR3 nucleotides: TGTGCCAGCAGTACCTTCGCAGGGTTCACTGAAGCTTTCTTT.

The V and J genes are TRBV19 and TRBJ2-1; TRBD1 matches 8 bases. Germline CDR1 LNHDA, CDR2 SQIVND (reference sequence). With V trimmed by 4 bases and J by 3 bases, 8 bases remained unmatched. The CDR3 totals 16 residues. The CDR3 reads CASSRGGQGYYNEQFF. In DNA form, the CDR3 reads TGTGCCAGTAGTAGGGGAGGACAGGGCTACTACAATGAGCAGTTCTTC.

The chain joins TRBV29-1 to TRBJ2-2; possibly TRBD2 for D (5 bases). The V end was cut by 5 bases, the J end by 4 bases, with 14 bases between. The germline V gene encodes CDR1 SQVTM and CDR2 ANQGSEA. This CDR3 comprises 14 residues. The CDR3 is CSVKIQAGTGELFF. The CDR3 region has the DNA TGCAGCGTTAAGATCCAGGCGGGCACCGGGGAGCTGTTTTTT.

This clone was detected once. V and J are TRBV2 and TRBJ2-7; 9 nucleotides match TRBD1. CDR1 and CDR2 from the germline V gene are SNHLY and FYNNEI. V trimming: 6 bases; J trimming: 6 bases; junction bases outside the gene matches: 9. The length of the CDR3 is 14 residues. The CDR3 protein is CASRWGQGTAEQYF. CDR3 nucleotides: TGTGCCAGCAGATGGGGACAGGGCACCGCCGAGCAGTACTTC.

This clone was seen more than once but under ten times. At one of its ends the junction is not consistent with the germline gene, which may arise from a read error. J is TRBJ1-2 and V is TRBV6-5; perhaps TRBD1 as D (5 bases). The CDR3 sequence is 14 residues long. Germline V gene lookup returns CDR1 MNHEY and CDR2 SVGAGI. CDR3 sequence: CASRYSHSGPGSTF. The CDR3 DNA is TGTGCCAGCCGTTACTCGCACTCAGGGCCCGGCTCCACCTTC.

The chain combines TRBV9 with TRBJ2-2; possible D gene TRBD1, 6 bases. Trimming left V 5 bases short and J 2 bases short, with 10 bases between. The germline V gene has CDR1 SGDLS and CDR2 YYNGEE. This CDR3 contains 14 residues. For the CDR3, the DNA is TGTGCCAGCAGTTTACAGGGTAACACCGGGGAGCTGTTTTTT. This encodes CASSLQGNTGELFF.

The chain employs TRBV7-2 and TRBJ2-2, with D unresolved. From germline, CDR1 is SGHTA and CDR2 FQGNSA. Trimming took off 4 bases at V and 4 bases at J, with 13 bases between the two ends. The CDR3 covers 15 residues. CDR3 sequence reads: CASSSAGVPTGELFF. DNA of the CDR3: TGTGCCAGCAGCTCCGCTGGAGTCCCCACCGGGGAGCTGTTTTTT. Full variable domain (remainder filled in from reference TRBV7-2 and TRBJ2-2): GAGVSQSPSNKVTEKGKDVELRCDPISGHTALYWYRQSLGQGLEFLIYFQGNSAPDKSGLPSDRFSAERTGGSVSTLTIQRTQQEDSAVYLCASSSAGVPTGELFFGEGSRLTVL.

This chain links TRBV4-2 with TRBJ2-7; unclear D gene. The V and J ends lost 2 bases and 5 bases respectively, with 13 bases between them. CDR3 length equals 14 residues. Looked up from germline, CDR1 is LGHNA and CDR2 is YNFKEQ. The CDR3 protein is CASSQPDGLDEQYF. CDR3 in DNA: TGTGCCAGCAGCCAACCGGATGGCCTAGACGAGCAGTACTTC.

The chain carries TRBV30 and TRBJ2-7, with TRBD2 matching over 10 bases. The CDR3 extends over 16 amino acids. J lost 1 base, V lost 1 base, and 7 bases had no gene match. Germline assignment: CDR1 GTSNPN and CDR2 SVGIG (reference sequence). CDR3 sequence reads: CAWSGPGLAASYEQYF. In DNA form, the CDR3 reads TGTGCCTGGAGTGGACCAGGACTAGCGGCGTCCTACGAGCAGTACTTC. The full variable domain, rest sourced from reference TRBV30 and TRBJ2-7, is SQTIHQWPATLVQPVGSPLSLECTVEGTSNPNLYWYRQAAGRGLQLLFYSVGIGQISSEVPQNLSASRPQDRQFILSSKKLLLSDSGFYLCAWSGPGLAASYEQYFGPGTRLTVT.

The chain uses TRBV30 and TRBJ2-5, with D unclear. The DNA matches TRBJ2-7 better at its end, which makes the J call doubtful. The CDR3 is made up of 12 amino acids. Germline CDR1 and CDR2: GTSNPN and SVGIG (reference sequence). The CDR3 loop reads CAWSPSSYEQYF. DNA of the CDR3: TGTGCCTGGAGTCCCTCCTCCTACGAGCAGTACTTC.

The chain employs TRBV6-5 and TRBJ1-1; D remains ambiguous. CDR3 length equals 14 residues. The germline V gene encodes CDR1 MNHEY and CDR2 SVGAGI. Trimming cost V 2 bases and J 1 base, with 8 bases left between them. CDR3: CASSYREGNTEAFF. CDR3 nucleotides: TGTGCCAGCAGTTACCGCGAGGGGAACACTGAAGCTTTCTTT.

The V gene is TRBV11-3, the J gene TRBJ2-1; 7 nucleotides line up with TRBD2. Germline loops: CDR1 SGHNT, CDR2 YENEEA. The CDR3 totals 16 residues. With 5 bases clipped from V and 2 bases from J, the junction kept 9 bases outside the gene matches. This CDR3 reads CASSPLRELPYNEQFF. The CDR3 coding sequence is TGTGCCAGCAGCCCCCTGCGGGAGTTGCCCTACAATGAGCAGTTCTTC. Using reference TRBV11-3 and TRBJ2-1 for the parts outside the CDR3, the full variable domain is EAGVVQSPRYKIIEKKQPVAFWCNPISGHNTLYWYLQNLGQGPELLIRYENEEAVDDSQLPKDRFSAERLKGVDSTLKIQPAELGDSAVYLCASSPLRELPYNEQFFGPGTRLTVL.

The genes are TRBV6-5 and TRBJ2-5; no clear D gene. The length of the CDR3 is 13 residues. Germline CDR1 and CDR2: MNHEY and SVGAGI. Trimming stripped 5 bases from V and 5 bases from J, with 12 bases between. CDR3 protein: CASSAGFYETQYF. CDR3 nucleotides: TGTGCCAGCAGTGCCGGGTTCTATGAGACCCAGTACTTC.

The chain has TRBV19 and TRBJ2-1; no firm D call. V lost 6 bases and J 4 bases, leaving 10 bases between the germline ends. Germline-derived CDR1 and CDR2 are LNHDA and SQIVND (reference sequence). The CDR3 has 13 residues. DNA of the CDR3: TGTGCCAGTAGCGAAGCCCTGTACAATGAGCAGTTCTTC. It codes for CASSEALYNEQFF.

The chain uses TRBV6-1 and TRBJ1-2; 9 bases are a match to TRBD1. Per germline, CDR1 MNHNS and CDR2 SASEGT. The length of the CDR3 is 14 residues. Trimming cost V 6 bases and J 8 bases; bases outside gene matches: 10. The CDR3 spells CASSPPGQGGGYTF. CDR3 coding DNA: TGTGCCAGCAGCCCTCCGGGACAGGGTGGAGGCTACACCTTC.

The chain employs TRBV9 and TRBJ1-1; 11 positions agree with TRBD1. Germline CDR1 and CDR2: SGDLS and YYNGEE. The length of the CDR3 is 15 residues. Trimming at V came to 2 bases and at J to 1 base, leaving 1 base not matched to a gene. As DNA, the CDR3 is TGTGCCAGCAGCGTTGGGACAGGGGGGAACACTGAAGCTTTCTTT. This sequence encodes CASSVGTGGNTEAFF.

The chain is built from TRBV19 and TRBJ1-6; 8 nucleotides line up with TRBD1. CDR1 is LNHDA, CDR2 SQIVND, per germline (reference sequence). The CDR3 consists of 15 residues. V shed 5 bases and J 8 bases; nucleotides not matched to a gene: 8. CDR3 sequence reads: CASSLWTGMDSPLHF. CDR3 DNA sequence: TGTGCCAGTAGTCTCTGGACAGGGATGGATTCACCCCTCCACTTT.

This chain joins TRBV7-9 and TRBJ1-4; D is uncertain. The germline V gene has CDR1 SEHNR and CDR2 FQNEAQ (reference sequence). V lost 5 bases to trimming and J lost 10 bases, with 11 bases between them. The CDR3 spans 12 residues. The CDR3 spells CASSLREGKLFF. The CDR3, as DNA: TGTGCCAGCAGCCTAAGGGAGGGAAAACTGTTTTTT.